Listed below are T cell receptor beta chains from one sample, sequenced in a study of T-cell reconstitution after alpha-beta-depleted transplantation in children. TCRdb reprocessed the PCR reads with MiXCR, giving one entry per CDR3 protein. The sample gives hundreds of thousands of distinct CDR3 sequences, over 10% of which show up once; 0.79% is in the top ten. The sample in question was PBMCs, obtained before TCRalphabeta/CD19-depleted stem cell transplant. The receptor source for this set is a girl aged 2 to 10 with congenital amegakaryocytic thrombocytopenia, due to receive a stem cell transplant. CDR3s include the opening cysteine and the closing phenylalanine or tryptophan. Each record gives: CDR3 DNA, CDR3 protein, V gene, J gene, D gene, clone size. A D gene is named only where the DNA matches it firmly. Size is stated for part of the rows, as once, few or many counts, or as a class when the clone is expanded.

CDR3nt: TGTGCCAGCAGCTTAGCGGTTAGGGACGGAGGATCTTACAATGAGCAGTTCTTC
CDR3aa: CASSLAVRDGGSYNEQFF
v_gene: TRBV7-6
j_gene: TRBJ2-1
d_gene: NA
abundance: many

CDR3nt: TGTGCCAGCAGTTTAACGACAGGGTCCGATCAGTACTTC
CDR3aa: CASSLTTGSDQYF
v_gene: TRBV27
j_gene: TRBJ2-7
d_gene: TRBD1
abundance: NA

CDR3nt: TGCGCCAGCAGCGCCCCATCGGACAGACGGTGGGACGAGCAGTACTTC
CDR3aa: CASSAPSDRRWDEQYF
v_gene: TRBV5-1
j_gene: TRBJ2-7
d_gene: NA
abundance: few

CDR3nt: TGTGCCAGCAGCTTAGTGTCCGGGAGGGGCGGGTTCTTC
CDR3aa: CASSLVSGRGGFF
v_gene: TRBV11-2
j_gene: TRBJ2-1
d_gene: TRBD2
abundance: few

CDR3nt: TGTGCCAGCAGCTTAGTTTCCACTGAAGCTTTCTTT
CDR3aa: CASSLVSTEAFF
v_gene: TRBV7-9
j_gene: TRBJ1-1
d_gene: NA
abundance: many

CDR3nt: TGTGCCAGCAGCTTAACGACAGGGGCCGAGCAGTACTTC
CDR3aa: CASSLTTGAEQYF
v_gene: TRBV7-3
j_gene: TRBJ2-7
d_gene: TRBD1
abundance: NA

CDR3nt: TGTGCCAGCAGCTTCGGGGGACTCACCTACAATGAGCAGTTCTTC
CDR3aa: CASSFGGLTYNEQFF
v_gene: TRBV7-9
j_gene: TRBJ2-1
d_gene: NA
abundance: many

CDR3nt: TGTGCCAGCATATCGGGGACTGAAGCTTTCTTT
CDR3aa: CASISGTEAFF
v_gene: TRBV3-1
j_gene: TRBJ1-1
d_gene: NA
abundance: NA

CDR3nt: TGCAGCGGGGGACAGGCGATGAGCTCCTATAATTCACCCCTCCACTTT
CDR3aa: CSGGQAMSSYNSPLHF
v_gene: TRBV29-1
j_gene: TRBJ1-6
d_gene: TRBD1
abundance: many

CDR3nt: TGTGCCAGCAGCTTAGACCAACGCTACAATGAGCAGTTCTTC
CDR3aa: CASSLDQRYNEQFF
v_gene: TRBV7-9
j_gene: TRBJ2-1
d_gene: NA
abundance: few

CDR3nt: TGTGCCAGCAGCTTAATGGGCGGCTCCCAAGATACGCAGTATTTT
CDR3aa: CASSLMGGSQDTQYF
v_gene: TRBV7-3
j_gene: TRBJ2-3
d_gene: NA
abundance: many

CDR3nt: TGTGCCAGTAAGACTAGCGGGGCCTCCTACAATGAGCAGTTCTTC
CDR3aa: CASKTSGASYNEQFF
v_gene: TRBV19
j_gene: TRBJ2-1
d_gene: TRBD2
abundance: few

CDR3nt: TGTGCCAGCACCCTCGGTTCCATGGAAGCAACTAATGAAAAACTGTTTTTT
CDR3aa: CASTLGSMEATNEKLFF
v_gene: TRBV11-1
j_gene: TRBJ1-4
d_gene: NA
abundance: few

CDR3nt: TGTGCCACCAGTGATAGCAGGGCCACCGGGGAGCTGTTTTTT
CDR3aa: CATSDSRATGELFF
v_gene: TRBV24-1
j_gene: TRBJ2-2
d_gene: NA
abundance: NA

CDR3nt: TGCGCCAGCAGCCAGGGCCCGGGGGGCTCGGGGAATCAGCCCCAGCATTTT
CDR3aa: CASSQGPGGSGNQPQHF
v_gene: TRBV4-1
j_gene: TRBJ1-5
d_gene: NA
abundance: few

CDR3nt: TGTGCCATCAGTGAAGGCGGAGCCATCTATGGCTACACCTTC
CDR3aa: CAISEGGAIYGYTF
v_gene: TRBV10-3
j_gene: TRBJ1-2
d_gene: NA
abundance: many